A single sample is the source of the 32 T cell receptor beta chains below, sequenced in a study of T cell changes during pregnancy in multiple sclerosis. Measured with immunoSEQ multiplex PCR; TCRdb has only the in-frame clones, and not every one. The sample carries over 40,000 clones, nearly 95% recorded once. The source material was CD4+ T cells from peripheral blood mononuclear cells, sampled in the second trimester of pregnancy. These receptors were obtained from a female donor with multiple sclerosis, enrolled in a pregnancy study.

The gene calls are TRBV7-6 and TRBJ2-7; 14 nucleotides line up with TRBD2. V shed 4 bases, J shed 0 bases, and the junction held 11 bases outside the gene matches. Germline V CDR1 and CDR2: SGHVS, FNYEAQ. The CDR3 covers 19 residues. The CDR3, as DNA: TGTGCCAGCAGCTGGGGACTAGCGGGAGACTCTACGGGCTCCTACGAGCAGTACTTC. Translated, it gives CASSWGLAGDSTGSYEQYF.

The chain joins TRBV5-8 to TRBJ1-1, with D perhaps TRBD1 (6 bases). This CDR3 is 15 amino acids long. V was trimmed by 0 bases and J by 4 bases, leaving 13 bases between them. Per the germline V gene, CDR1 is SGHTS and CDR2 is YDEGEE. The CDR3 DNA sequence: TGTGCCAGCAGCTTGGAAGAAAGGGGGAGCACTGAAGCTTTCTTT. It translates to CASSLEERGSTEAFF.

The chain combines TRBV2 with TRBJ1-4; D not resolved. Germline assignment: CDR1 SNHLY and CDR2 FYNNEI. The CDR3 totals 14 residues. The V end was cut by 6 bases, the J end by 0 bases, with 8 bases between. The CDR3 region has the DNA TGTGCCAGCAGGCGGGGAACAACTAATGAAAAACTGTTTTTT. Its protein product is CASRRGTTNEKLFF.

This clone was seen once. The CDR3 protein is CASSLALAGAGDEQFF. CDR3 coding DNA: TGCGCCAGCAGCTTGGCCTTGGCAGGGGCGGGAGATGAGCAGTTCTTC. The chain employs TRBV5-1 and TRBJ2-1, with D possibly matching TRBD2 (7 bases). The length of the CDR3 is 16 residues. Trimming cost V 0 bases and J 8 bases, with 18 bases left between them. CDR1 is SGHRS, CDR2 YFSETQ, per germline.

For this clone: A read error may account for a junction end that differs from germline. The chain carries TRBV7-7 and TRBJ2-3; D not resolved. The CDR3 is 13 residues long. Germline V gives CDR1 SSHAT, CDR2 FNYEAQ (reference sequence). CDR3 nucleotides: TGTGCTAGCAGCAAAGACATCACAGATACGCAGTATTTT. Translation: CASSKDITDTQYF. Using reference TRBV7-7 and TRBJ2-3 for the parts outside the CDR3, the full variable domain is GAGVSQSPRYKVTKRGQDVTLRCDPISSHATLYWYQQALGQGPEFLTYFNYEAQPDKSGLPSDRFSAERPEGSISTLTIQRTEQRDSAMYRCASSKDITDTQYFGPGTRLTVL.

The J gene is TRBJ2-7, the V gene TRBV27; 7 positions agree with TRBD2. The trim removed 7 bases at V and 6 bases at J, leaving 3 bases unmatched. CDR1 MNHEY and CDR2 SMNVEV come from the germline V gene (reference sequence). The length of the CDR3 is 11 residues. The CDR3 here is CASTRGVEQYF. CDR3 sequence (DNA): TGTGCCAGCACCCGGGGGGTCGAGCAGTACTTC.

The J gene is TRBJ2-1, the V gene TRBV4-1; D perhaps matches TRBD2 (6 bases). The CDR3 is 16 amino acids. Germline CDR1 and CDR2: MGHRA and YSYEKL. The V end was cut by 1 base, the J end by 1 base, with 11 bases between. CDR3 amino acids: CASSQGGVGSYNEQFF. The CDR3 DNA reads as TGCGCCAGCAGCCAAGGCGGGGTCGGGTCCTACAATGAGCAGTTCTTC.

The CDR3 DNA sequence: TGTGCCAGCAGCTTAGAAGCGAAGACCCAGTACTTC. It specifies CASSLEAKTQYF. This chain joins TRBV7-9 and TRBJ2-5; no clear D. CDR1 SEHNR and CDR2 FQNEAQ come from the germline V gene (reference sequence). The CDR3 consists of 12 residues. Trimming cost V 1 base and J 6 bases, with 6 bases left between them.

V usage is TRBV9 and J usage is TRBJ2-3; the match to TRBD2 covers 14 bases. Trimming removed 0 bases from V and 3 bases from J; junction bases left unmatched: 3. Germline CDR1 reads SGDLS; CDR2 reads YYNGEE. The CDR3 length is 17 residues. CDR3 sequence reads: CASSVGTSGGLTDTQYF. CDR3 nucleotide sequence: TGTGCCAGCAGCGTAGGGACTAGCGGGGGGTTAACAGATACGCAGTATTTT.

CDR3 sequence: CATKDRGQPQHF. In nucleotides, the CDR3 is TGTGCCACGAAGGACAGGGGACAGCCCCAGCATTTT. This chain links TRBV6-5 with TRBJ1-5, with TRBD1 matching 9 bases. Germline trimming cut 10 bases from V and 7 bases from J; bases unmatched to any gene: 5. Germline V lookup: CDR1 MNHEY, CDR2 SVGAGI. The CDR3 consists of 12 residues.

In this sample, this clone turned up once. No DNA is shown, since the ends of the CDR3 on it are uncertain; the CDR3 is the one TCRdb lists. The chain recombines TRBV9 with TRBJ2-1; TRBD2, the table's D call, was not compared with the DNA. Per germline, CDR1 SGDLS and CDR2 YYNGEE. The CDR3 comprises 15 residues, both ends counted. The CDR3 reads CASSTSVTLYNEQFF.

The chain uses TRBV6-1 and TRBJ1-6, with 8 bases matching TRBD1. The J segment lost 10 bases and the V segment lost 7 bases, leaving 12 bases of the junction unmatched. This CDR3 is built from 15 residues. In germline, CDR1 is MNHNS, CDR2 SASEGT. CDR3 in amino acids: CASTEGQVFASPLHF. The CDR3 DNA reads as TGTGCCAGCACTGAGGGACAGGTTTTTGCATCACCCCTCCACTTT.

CDR3 nucleotides: TGCGCCAGCAGCCAACTTAGCGGGACCTCAGATACGCAGTATTTT. It encodes CASSQLSGTSDTQYF. The chain couples TRBV4-1 to TRBJ2-3; TRBD2 matches 8 bases. The CDR3 totals 15 residues. Germline V CDR1 and CDR2: MGHRA, YSYEKL. Trimming removed 2 bases from V and 4 bases from J; junction bases left unmatched: 5.

The chain carries TRBV7-3 and TRBJ2-1; D call uncertain. This CDR3 has 14 amino acids. Germline-derived CDR1 and CDR2 are SGHTA and FQGTGA. Trimming removed 5 bases at V and 7 bases at J, with 15 bases between. The CDR3 bases are TGTGCCAGCAGCGCCTCTCCCGCGCGGAATGAGCAGTTCTTC. Translated: CASSASPARNEQFF.

This rearrangement joins TRBV7-3 to TRBJ1-1; the match to TRBD1 covers 9 bases. V shed 5 bases and J 1 base; nucleotides not matched to a gene: 2. Germline V CDR1 and CDR2: SGHTA, FQGTGA. The CDR3 covers 14 residues. CDR3 sequence (DNA): TGTGCCAGCAGCGAACAGGGGGCGAACACTGAAGCTTTCTTT. This codes for CASSEQGANTEAFF.

V is TRBV7-9 and J is TRBJ2-1; D remains unclear. The CDR3 contains 13 residues. The germline CDR1 and CDR2 sequences are SEHNR and FQNEAQ (reference sequence). Trimming left V 1 base short and J 5 bases short, with 6 bases between. The DNA for the CDR3 is TGTGCCAGCAGCTTAGACCGCGACAATGAGCAGTTCTTC. Translated, it gives CASSLDRDNEQFF.

The rearrangement joins TRBV11-2 to TRBJ2-1, with D possibly matching TRBD2 (5 bases). Germline V gene sequence: CDR1 SGHAT, CDR2 FQNNGV. The length of the CDR3 is 13 residues. The V gene lost 5 bases and the J gene lost 8 bases, with 13 bases spanning the gap. CDR3 sequence (DNA): TGTGCCAGCAGCAGGATTAGTAGCGATGAGCAGTTCTTC. This encodes CASSRISSDEQFF. Full variable domain (outside the CDR3, taken from reference TRBV11-2 and TRBJ2-1): EAGVAQSPRYKIIEKRQSVAFWCNPISGHATLYWYQQILGQGPKLLIQFQNNGVVDDSQLPKDRFSAERLKGVDSTLKIQPAKLEDSAVYLCASSRISSDEQFFGPGTRLTVL.

This clone came up once. This chain uses TRBV4-1 with TRBJ1-5, with 7 positions matching TRBD1. Unmatched junction bases numbered 11, after V lost 0 bases and J lost 0 bases. The CDR3 has 19 amino acids. Germline V gives CDR1 MGHRA, CDR2 YSYEKL. The CDR3 DNA reads TGCGCCAGCAGCCAAGATTCCGGGACAGTGAGTTATAGCAATCAGCCCCAGCATTTT. Its translation is CASSQDSGTVSYSNQPQHF.

The chain joins TRBV6-5 to TRBJ1-2; D is ambiguous. Germline CDR1 reads MNHEY; CDR2 reads SVGAGI. The V end was cut by 2 bases, the J end by 6 bases, with 16 bases between. The CDR3 runs 15 residues. DNA for the CDR3: TGTGCCAGCAGTTACATAGACGGTACCGGGAATGGCTACACCTTC. Protein sequence: CASSYIDGTGNGYTF.

The V gene is TRBV5-1, the J gene TRBJ2-3, with 9 bases fitting TRBD2. The V segment lost 3 bases and the J segment 1 base; nucleotides outside the gene matches: 15. The CDR3 is 19 amino acids. The germline V gene encodes CDR1 SGHRS and CDR2 YFSETQ. The CDR3 DNA sequence: TGCGCCAGCAGCTGGGGGGCTGGTGGTAGCGGGGGCCGCACAGATACGCAGTATTTT. This encodes CASSWGAGGSGGRTDTQYF.

The chain recombines TRBV7-3 with TRBJ2-2, with D possibly being TRBD2 (6 bases). The CDR3 has 15 residues. Per germline, CDR1 SGHTA and CDR2 FQGTGA. Trimming took 1 base from V and 1 from J, leaving 7 bases between them. This chain's CDR3 is CASSLNGGNTGELFF. CDR3 in DNA: TGTGCCAGCAGCTTAAACGGGGGGAACACCGGGGAGCTGTTTTTT.

The J gene is TRBJ1-5, the V gene TRBV7-9, with 7 bases lining up with TRBD1. V shed 1 base, J shed 4 bases, and the junction held 4 bases outside the gene matches. From germline, CDR1 is SEHNR and CDR2 FQNEAQ (reference sequence). The CDR3 spans 15 residues. The CDR3 DNA is TGTGCCAGCAGCTTAGGGACAGGAAGTAATCAGCCCCAGCATTTT. Translating gives CASSLGTGSNQPQHF.

The table lists this clone with a count of one. The rearrangement uses TRBV6-6 and TRBJ1-1, with D perhaps matching TRBD1 (6 bases). This CDR3 is 16 amino acids long. V was cut by 6 bases and J by 3 bases, with 20 bases left in between. Germline values: CDR1 MNHNY, CDR2 SVGAGI (reference sequence). The chain's CDR3 is CASSILGAEADTEAFF. CDR3 DNA sequence: TGTGCCAGCAGCATCCTGGGGGCGGAGGCTGACACTGAAGCTTTCTTT.

CDR3: CASRPGDRGSNQPQHF. DNA for the CDR3: TGTGCCAGCAGGCCGGGGGACAGGGGTAGCAATCAGCCCCAGCATTTT. The J gene is TRBJ1-5, the V gene TRBV27; 10 bases agree with TRBD1. Germline V lookup: CDR1 MNHEY, CDR2 SMNVEV (reference sequence). The CDR3 has 16 residues. J gave up 0 bases and V 6 bases, and 5 bases lay outside the gene matches.

V usage is TRBV6-6 and J usage is TRBJ1-6; TRBD1 is a possible D gene (5 bases). Germline V CDR1 and CDR2: MNHNY, SVGAGI (reference sequence). This CDR3 contains 16 residues. V gave up 2 bases and J gave up 0 bases, with 8 bases separating them. CDR3 DNA sequence: TGTGCCAGCAGTTACCAGGGCGGCTCCTATAATTCACCCCTCCACTTT. This sequence encodes CASSYQGGSYNSPLHF.

The genes are TRBV5-1 and TRBJ2-2; 16 bases line up with TRBD2. With V trimmed by 4 bases and J by 6 bases, 6 bases remained unmatched. Germline loops: CDR1 SGHRS, CDR2 YFSETQ. The CDR3 runs 17 residues. CDR3 protein: CASSAGTSGGAAGELFF. CDR3 bases: TGCGCCAGCAGCGCCGGGACTAGCGGGGGGGCCGCCGGGGAGCTGTTTTTT.

This chain connects TRBV13 to TRBJ2-3; 9 nucleotides match TRBD2. The CDR3 has 19 residues. The germline V gene has CDR1 PRHDT and CDR2 FYEKMQ (reference sequence). Trimming cost V 4 bases and J 2 bases; bases outside gene matches: 16. The CDR3 DNA is TGTGCCAGCAGCTACGCGGGGGGGGTTTTAAGCGGGGACACAGATACGCAGTATTTT. This translates into CASSYAGGVLSGDTDTQYF.

This clone was observed a few times. The chain carries TRBV15 and TRBJ1-1, with D possibly matching TRBD1 (5 bases). The germline gives CDR1 LNHNV, CDR2 YYDKDF (reference sequence). V lost 0 bases and J lost 5, with 13 bases in between. The CDR3 is made up of 15 amino acids. For the CDR3, the DNA is TGTGCCACCAGCAGAGATTGGGGGGGTGAAACTGAAGCTTTCTTT. The encoded protein is CATSRDWGGETEAFF.

The chain uses TRBV19 and TRBJ1-1; D might be TRBD1 (6 bases). Germline V gene lookup returns CDR1 LNHDA and CDR2 SQIVND (reference sequence). Trimming took off 5 bases at V and 0 bases at J, with 28 bases between the two ends. The CDR3 covers 20 residues. CDR3 DNA sequence: TGTGCCAGTAGTGATGAGACCGGGACACACTACCAGGGGATGAACACTGAAGCTTTCTTT. Encoded protein: CASSDETGTHYQGMNTEAFF. The whole variable domain, filled in from reference TRBV19 and TRBJ1-1, reads DGGITQSPKYLFRKEGQNVTLSCEQNLNHDAMYWYRQDPGQGLRLIYYSQIVNDFQKGDIAEGYSVSREKKESFPLTVTSAQKNPTAFYLCASSDETGTHYQGMNTEAFFGQGTRLTVV.

V usage is TRBV19 and J usage is TRBJ1-2; D is perhaps TRBD1 (5 bases). V lost 8 bases and J lost 6, with 19 bases in between. Germline CDR1 LNHDA, CDR2 SQIVND (reference sequence). The CDR3 extends over 14 amino acids. The CDR3 bases are TGTGCCAGTCGGACCTCACAGGCGTTCGATGGCTACACCTTC. The encoded protein is CASRTSQAFDGYTF.

With respect to this clone: Compared with germline, one end of the junction differs, possibly owing to a read error. The chain recombines TRBV27 with TRBJ1-6, with D possibly TRBD1 on 6 matching bases. The CDR3 totals 15 residues. Germline V CDR1 and CDR2: MNHEY, SMNVEV (reference sequence). DNA for the CDR3: TGTGCCAGCAGTTTAGCACCGGACAGACCTTCAGCCCTCCACTTT. It is translated as CASSLAPDRPSALHF.

The genes are TRBV6-5 and TRBJ2-7; 7 positions agree with TRBD2. V shed 2 bases, J shed 5 bases, and the junction held 6 bases outside the gene matches. Germline loops: CDR1 MNHEY, CDR2 SVGAGI. There are 14 residues in the CDR3. This CDR3 is CASSYKRGLNEQYF. The CDR3 DNA reads as TGTGCCAGCAGTTACAAGCGGGGACTGAACGAGCAGTACTTC.